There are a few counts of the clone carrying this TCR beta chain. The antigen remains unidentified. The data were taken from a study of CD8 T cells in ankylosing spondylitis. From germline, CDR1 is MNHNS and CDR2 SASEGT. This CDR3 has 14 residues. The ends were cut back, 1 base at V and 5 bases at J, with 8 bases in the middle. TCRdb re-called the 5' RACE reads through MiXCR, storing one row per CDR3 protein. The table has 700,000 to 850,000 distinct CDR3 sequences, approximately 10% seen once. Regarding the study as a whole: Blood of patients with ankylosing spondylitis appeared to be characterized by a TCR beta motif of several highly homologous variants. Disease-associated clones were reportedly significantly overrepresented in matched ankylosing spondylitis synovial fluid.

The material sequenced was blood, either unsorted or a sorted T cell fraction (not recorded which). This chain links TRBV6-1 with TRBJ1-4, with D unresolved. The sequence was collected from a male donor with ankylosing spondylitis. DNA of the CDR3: TGTGCCAGCAGTGAAGTGGTCGGAAATGAAAAACTGTTTTTT. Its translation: CASSEVVGNEKLFF.